The clone carrying this T cell receptor (beta chain) is deemed medium-sized (0.01 to 0.1%). Its antigen is unknown. The entry originates in a study of vaccination and CD4 T cells after COVID-19. Study context: The cells were exposed to overlapping spike peptides originating from SARS-CoV-2, HCoV-NL63, HCoV-OC43 and HCoV-229E for stimulation.

Documented treatment: approximately nine-day PBMC culture with coronavirus spike peptide pools or control peptides (ViraFEST assay). TCRs were sequenced by ViraFEST after antigen-specific T cells had been expanded with peptide pools. CD4+ T cells that had been cultured provided DNA sequenced with the Oncomine TCR Beta short-read assay. TCRdb redid the calling of the PCR reads with MiXCR, one entry per CDR3 protein. The data contain some 12,000 distinct CDR3 sequences, 45% to 60% of them seen just once; the ten biggest clones take up about 18%. The germline CDR1 and CDR2 sequences are MNHEY and SMNVEV (reference sequence). There are 13 residues in the CDR3. The trim removed 3 bases at V and 3 bases at J, leaving 2 bases unmatched.

The chain joins TRBV27 to TRBJ2-7; the match to TRBD2 covers 7 bases. This TCR was recovered from a human donor with COVID-19. The material sequenced was cultured CD4+ T cells from blood, taken after SARS-CoV-2 vaccination. CDR3 DNA sequence: TGTGCCAGCAGTTTGGGGGGGGACTACGAGCAGTACTTC. It encodes CASSLGGDYEQYF.